This paragraph covers one T cell receptor beta chain sequence. Its matching antigen is unknown. This record comes from a study of blood T cells in healthy people across ages. Findings of the study overall: Naive and antigen-experienced cells were not separated, limiting conclusive comparison.

A J-beta primer mix and a sample-barcoded 5' primer were used in a second PCR of about 7 to 11 cycles. Researchers report that each sample yielded at least 2.5 million CDR3-containing paired-end reads. TCRdb ran MiXCR on the 5' RACE reads and lists one entry per CDR3 protein. The repertoire holds approximately 810,000 distinct CDR3 sequences, with roughly 35% as singletons. The CDR3 runs 13 residues. Germline V lookup: CDR1 DFQATT, CDR2 SNEGSKA (reference sequence). V shed 3 bases and J shed 11 bases, with 19 bases lying between them. There were healthy Caucasian individuals from Russia, aged roughly 6 to 90, serving as donors.

The specimen was blood. The gene calls are TRBV20-1 and TRBJ2-5; D is undetermined. This receptor was identified in a man between 18 and 35 years old in good health. CDR3 coding DNA: TGCAGTGCTAGGGGCGAGACCAACAATGAGCAGTACTTC. Translated, it gives CSARGETNNEQYF.